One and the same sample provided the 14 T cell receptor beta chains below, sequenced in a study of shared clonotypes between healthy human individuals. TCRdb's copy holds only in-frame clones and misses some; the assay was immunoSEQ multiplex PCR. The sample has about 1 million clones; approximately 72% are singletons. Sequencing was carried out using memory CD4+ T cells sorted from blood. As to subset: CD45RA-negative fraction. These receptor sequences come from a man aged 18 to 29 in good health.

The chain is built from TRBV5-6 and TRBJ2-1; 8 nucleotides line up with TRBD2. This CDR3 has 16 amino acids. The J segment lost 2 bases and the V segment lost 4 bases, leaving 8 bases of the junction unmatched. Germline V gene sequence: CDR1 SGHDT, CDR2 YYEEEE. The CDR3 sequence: CASSRRAGVAYNEQFF. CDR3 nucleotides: TGTGCCAGCAGCCGCCGAGCGGGAGTAGCCTACAATGAGCAGTTCTTC.

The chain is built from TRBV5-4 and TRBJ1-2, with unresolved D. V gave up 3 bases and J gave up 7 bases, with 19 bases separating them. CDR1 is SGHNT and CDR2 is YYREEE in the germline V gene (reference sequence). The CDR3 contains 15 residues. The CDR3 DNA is TGTGCCAGCAGCTCGAAACCATGGGCGGTAGCTGGCTACACCTTC. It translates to CASSSKPWAVAGYTF.

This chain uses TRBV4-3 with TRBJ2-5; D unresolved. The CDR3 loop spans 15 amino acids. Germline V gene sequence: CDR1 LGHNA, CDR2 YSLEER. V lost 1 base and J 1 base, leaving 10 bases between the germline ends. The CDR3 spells CASSQGRIPQETQYF. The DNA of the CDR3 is TGCGCCAGCAGCCAAGGACGGATCCCCCAAGAGACCCAGTACTTC.

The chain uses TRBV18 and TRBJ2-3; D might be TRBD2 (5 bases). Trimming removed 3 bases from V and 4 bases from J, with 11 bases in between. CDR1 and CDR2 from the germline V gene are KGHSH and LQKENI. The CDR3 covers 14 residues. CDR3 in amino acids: CASSPSAVADTQYF. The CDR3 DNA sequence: TGTGCCAGCTCACCCTCAGCGGTTGCAGATACGCAGTATTTT. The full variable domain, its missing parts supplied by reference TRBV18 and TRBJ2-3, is NAGVMQNPRHLVRRRGQEARLRCSPMKGHSHVYWYRQLPEEGLKFMVYLQKENIIDESGMPKERFSAEFPKEGPSILRIQQVVRGDSAAYFCASSPSAVADTQYFGPGTRLTVL.

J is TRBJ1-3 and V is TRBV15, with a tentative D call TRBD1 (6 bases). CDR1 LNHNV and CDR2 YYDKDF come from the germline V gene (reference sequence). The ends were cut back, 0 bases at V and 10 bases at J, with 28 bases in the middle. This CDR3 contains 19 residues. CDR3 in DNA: TGTGCCACCAGCAGAGATTGGCCTTCCTCGGGTGGGGGGCGAGGGACCATATATTTT. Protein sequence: CATSRDWPSSGGGRGTIYF.

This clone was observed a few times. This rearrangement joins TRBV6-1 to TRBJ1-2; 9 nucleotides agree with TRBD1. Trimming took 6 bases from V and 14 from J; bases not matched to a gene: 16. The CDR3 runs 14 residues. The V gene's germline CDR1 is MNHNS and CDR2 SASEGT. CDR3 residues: CASREGGQGFSWTF. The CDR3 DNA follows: TGTGCCAGCAGGGAGGGGGGACAGGGTTTTTCGTGGACCTTC.

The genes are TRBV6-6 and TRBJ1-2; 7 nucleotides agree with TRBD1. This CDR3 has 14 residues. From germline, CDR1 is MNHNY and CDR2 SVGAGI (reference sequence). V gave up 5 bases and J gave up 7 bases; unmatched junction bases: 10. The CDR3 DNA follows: TGTGCCAGCAGTACTTTTACAGGGGTTAGTGGCTACACCTTC. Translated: CASSTFTGVSGYTF.

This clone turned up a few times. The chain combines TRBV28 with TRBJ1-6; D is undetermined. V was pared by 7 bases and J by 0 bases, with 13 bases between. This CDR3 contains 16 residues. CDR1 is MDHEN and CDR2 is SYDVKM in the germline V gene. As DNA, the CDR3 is TGTGCCAGCACCCAGTCATCGGGCTCCTATAATTCACCCCTCCACTTT. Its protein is CASTQSSGSYNSPLHF.

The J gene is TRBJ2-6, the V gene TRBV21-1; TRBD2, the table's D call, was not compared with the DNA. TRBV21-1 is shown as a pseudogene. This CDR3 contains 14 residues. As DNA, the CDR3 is TGTGCCAGCAGCAAAACCGGAACTCTAGCTTCTTACTCTTGG. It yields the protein CASSKTGTLASYSW.

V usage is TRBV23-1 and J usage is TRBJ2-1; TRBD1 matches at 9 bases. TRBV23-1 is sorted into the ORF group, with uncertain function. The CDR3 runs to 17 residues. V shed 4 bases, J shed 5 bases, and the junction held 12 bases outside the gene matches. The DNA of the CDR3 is TGCGCCAGCAGTCCAAACCGGGACAGGGAAATAGACAATGAGCAGTTCTTC. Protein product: CASSPNRDREIDNEQFF.

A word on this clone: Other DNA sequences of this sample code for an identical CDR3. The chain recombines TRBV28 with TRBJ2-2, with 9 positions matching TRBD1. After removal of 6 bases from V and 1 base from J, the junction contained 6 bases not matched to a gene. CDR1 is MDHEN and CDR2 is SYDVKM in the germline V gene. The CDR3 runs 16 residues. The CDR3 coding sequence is TGTGCCAGCAGCCCTCCGGGACAGGGGAACACCGGGGAGCTGTTTTTT. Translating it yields CASSPPGQGNTGELFF.

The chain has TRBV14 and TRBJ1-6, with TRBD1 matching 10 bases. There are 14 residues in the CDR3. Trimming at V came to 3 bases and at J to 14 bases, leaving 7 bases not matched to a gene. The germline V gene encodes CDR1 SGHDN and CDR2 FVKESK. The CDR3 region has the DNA TGTGCCAGCAGCCACGGACAGGGGGGCGTTACCCTCCACTTT. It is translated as CASSHGQGGVTLHF.

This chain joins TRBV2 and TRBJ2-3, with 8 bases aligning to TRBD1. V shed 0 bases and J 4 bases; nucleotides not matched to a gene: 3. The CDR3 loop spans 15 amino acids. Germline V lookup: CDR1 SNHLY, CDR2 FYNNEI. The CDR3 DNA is TGTGCCAGCAGTGAAGCGGGGACAGGAGCAGATACGCAGTATTTT. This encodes CASSEAGTGADTQYF.

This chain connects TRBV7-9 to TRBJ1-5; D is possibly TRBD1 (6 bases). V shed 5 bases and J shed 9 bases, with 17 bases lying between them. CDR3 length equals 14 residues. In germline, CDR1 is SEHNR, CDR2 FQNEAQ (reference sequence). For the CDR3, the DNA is TGTGCCAGCAGCACCGCAGGGGATAGGCGGCCCCAGCATTTT. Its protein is CASSTAGDRRPQHF.